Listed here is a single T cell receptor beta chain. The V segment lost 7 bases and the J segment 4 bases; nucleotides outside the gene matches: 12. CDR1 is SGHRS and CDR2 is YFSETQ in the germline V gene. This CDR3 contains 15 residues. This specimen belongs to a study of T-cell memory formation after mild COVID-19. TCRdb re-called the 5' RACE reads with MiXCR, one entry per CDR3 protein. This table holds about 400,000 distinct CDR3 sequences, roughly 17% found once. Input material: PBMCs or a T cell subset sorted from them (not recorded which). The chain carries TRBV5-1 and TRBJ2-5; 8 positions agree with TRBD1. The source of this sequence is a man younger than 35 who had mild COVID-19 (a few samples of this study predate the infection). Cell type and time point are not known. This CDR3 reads CASESGTGGGETQYF. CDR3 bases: TGCGCCAGCGAGTCCGGGACAGGTGGTGGAGAGACCCAGTACTTC.